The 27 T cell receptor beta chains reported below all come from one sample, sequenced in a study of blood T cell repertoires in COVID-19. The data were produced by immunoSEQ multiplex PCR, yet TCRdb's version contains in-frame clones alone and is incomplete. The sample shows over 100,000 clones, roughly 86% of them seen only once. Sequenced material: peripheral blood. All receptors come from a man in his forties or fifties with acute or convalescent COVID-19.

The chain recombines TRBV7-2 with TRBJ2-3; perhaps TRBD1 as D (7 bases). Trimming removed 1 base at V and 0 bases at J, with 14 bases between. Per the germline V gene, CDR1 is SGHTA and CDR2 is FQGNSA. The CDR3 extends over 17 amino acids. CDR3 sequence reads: CASSLGPTGTSTDTQYF. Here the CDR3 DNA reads TGTGCCAGCAGCTTAGGACCGACAGGGACTAGCACAGATACGCAGTATTTT. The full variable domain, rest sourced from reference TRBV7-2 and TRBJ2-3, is GAGVSQSPSNKVTEKGKDVELRCDPISGHTALYWYRQSLGQGLEFLIYFQGNSAPDKSGLPSDRFSAERTGGSVSTLTIQRTQQEDSAVYLCASSLGPTGTSTDTQYFGPGTRLTVL.

The CDR3 DNA sequence: TGTGCCAGTAGTATAGGCCGGGACAGAGGCAATCAGCCCCAGCATTTT. The encoded protein is CASSIGRDRGNQPQHF. V gene TRBV19 combines with J gene TRBJ1-5; 7 positions match TRBD1. CDR1 and CDR2 from the germline V gene are LNHDA and SQIVND (reference sequence). V trimming: 1 base; J trimming: 2 bases; junction bases outside the gene matches: 5. The length of the CDR3 is 16 residues.

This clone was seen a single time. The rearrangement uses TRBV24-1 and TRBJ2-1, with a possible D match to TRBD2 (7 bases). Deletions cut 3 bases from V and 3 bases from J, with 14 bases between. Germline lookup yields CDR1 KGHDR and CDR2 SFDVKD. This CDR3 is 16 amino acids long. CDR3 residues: CATSDSAGAGYNEQFF. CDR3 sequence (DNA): TGTGCCACCAGTGATAGTGCGGGGGCGGGCTACAATGAGCAGTTCTTC.

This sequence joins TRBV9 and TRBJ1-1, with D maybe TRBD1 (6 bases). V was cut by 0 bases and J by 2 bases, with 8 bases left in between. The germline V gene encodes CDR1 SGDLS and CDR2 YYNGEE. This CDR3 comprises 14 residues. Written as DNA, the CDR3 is TGTGCCAGCAGCGTAGAGGGACAAAACACTGAAGCTTTCTTT. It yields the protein CASSVEGQNTEAFF.

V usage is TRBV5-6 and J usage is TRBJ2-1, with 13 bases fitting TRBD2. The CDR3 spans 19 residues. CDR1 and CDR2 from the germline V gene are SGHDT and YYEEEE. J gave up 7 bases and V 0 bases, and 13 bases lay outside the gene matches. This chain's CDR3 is CASSLGPGLAGTLLNEQFF. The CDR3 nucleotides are TGTGCCAGCAGCTTGGGGCCGGGACTAGCGGGGACCCTTTTAAATGAGCAGTTCTTC.

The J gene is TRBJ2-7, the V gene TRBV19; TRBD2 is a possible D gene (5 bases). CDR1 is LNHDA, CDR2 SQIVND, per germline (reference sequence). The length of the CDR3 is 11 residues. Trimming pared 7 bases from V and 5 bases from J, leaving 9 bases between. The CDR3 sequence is CASIHGDEQYF. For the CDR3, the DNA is TGTGCCAGTATCCACGGGGACGAGCAGTACTTC.

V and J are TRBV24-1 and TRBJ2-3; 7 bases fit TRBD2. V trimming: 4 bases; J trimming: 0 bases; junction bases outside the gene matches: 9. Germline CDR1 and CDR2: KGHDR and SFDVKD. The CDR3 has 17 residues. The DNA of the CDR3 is TGTGCCACCAGTGACCCGGGGAGGGGATTTAGCACAGATACGCAGTATTTT. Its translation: CATSDPGRGFSTDTQYF.

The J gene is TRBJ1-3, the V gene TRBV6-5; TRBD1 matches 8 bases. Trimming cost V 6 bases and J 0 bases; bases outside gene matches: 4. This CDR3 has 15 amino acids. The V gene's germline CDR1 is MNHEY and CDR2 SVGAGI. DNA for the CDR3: TGTGCCAGCAGAATGGACAGGGTCTCTGGAAACACCATATATTTT. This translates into CASRMDRVSGNTIYF.

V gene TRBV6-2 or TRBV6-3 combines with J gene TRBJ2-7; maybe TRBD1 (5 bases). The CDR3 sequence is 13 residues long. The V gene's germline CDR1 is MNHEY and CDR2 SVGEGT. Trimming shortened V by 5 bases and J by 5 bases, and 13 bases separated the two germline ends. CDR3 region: CASSGSQGHEQYF. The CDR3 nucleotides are TGTGCCAGCAGTGGCTCCCAGGGCCACGAGCAGTACTTC.

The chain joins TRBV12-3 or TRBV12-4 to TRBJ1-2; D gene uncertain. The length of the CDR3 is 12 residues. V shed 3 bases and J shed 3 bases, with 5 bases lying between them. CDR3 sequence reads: CASSLFDYGYTF. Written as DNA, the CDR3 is TGTGCCAGCAGTTTGTTCGACTATGGCTACACCTTC.

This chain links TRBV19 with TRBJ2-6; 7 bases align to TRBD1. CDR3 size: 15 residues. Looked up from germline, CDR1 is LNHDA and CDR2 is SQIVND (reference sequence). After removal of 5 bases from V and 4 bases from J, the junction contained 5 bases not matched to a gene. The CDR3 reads CASSATGSGANVLTF. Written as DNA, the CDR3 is TGTGCCAGTAGTGCGACAGGGTCAGGGGCCAACGTCCTGACTTTC.

CDR3 sequence (DNA): TGTGCCAGCAGTGAAAGCCAGGGTTTACGGAGCAATCAGCCCCAGCATTTT. Translating gives CASSESQGLRSNQPQHF. The chain uses TRBV6-1 and TRBJ1-5; the D gene is possibly TRBD1 (5 bases). The CDR3 spans 17 residues. Germline loops: CDR1 MNHNS, CDR2 SASEGT. V lost 2 bases, J lost 1 base, and 15 bases lay in between.

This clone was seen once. The chain's CDR3 is CASSVVGRGIYEQYF. CDR3 coding DNA: TGTGCCAGCAGCGTAGTCGGCAGGGGGATCTACGAGCAGTACTTC. The chain employs TRBV9 and TRBJ2-7; 7 bases are a match to TRBD1. The CDR3 spans 15 residues. CDR1 SGDLS and CDR2 YYNGEE come from the germline V gene. J lost 3 bases, V lost 0 bases, and 6 bases had no gene match.

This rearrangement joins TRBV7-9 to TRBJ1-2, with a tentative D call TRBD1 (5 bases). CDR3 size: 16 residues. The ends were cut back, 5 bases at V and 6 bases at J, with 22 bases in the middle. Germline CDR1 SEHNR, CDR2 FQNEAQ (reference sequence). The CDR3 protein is CASSPGTGVFIDGYTF. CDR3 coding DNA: TGTGCCAGCAGCCCAGGTACAGGAGTATTCATCGATGGCTACACCTTC.

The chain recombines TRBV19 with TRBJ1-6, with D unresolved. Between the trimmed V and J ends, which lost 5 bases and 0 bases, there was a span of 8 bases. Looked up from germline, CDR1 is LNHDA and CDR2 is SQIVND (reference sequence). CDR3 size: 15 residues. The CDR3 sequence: CASSPRDSYNSPLHF. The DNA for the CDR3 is TGTGCCAGTAGTCCAAGAGACTCCTATAATTCACCCCTCCACTTT.

CDR3 DNA sequence: TGTGCCAGCTCACCAGGGGACAGGGCCGGGAGTAACAGCATGGATACGCAGTATTTT. Its translation is CASSPGDRAGSNSMDTQYF. The V gene is TRBV18, the J gene TRBJ2-3, with TRBD1 identical over 9 bases. The V gene's germline CDR1 is KGHSH and CDR2 LQKENI. Trimming took 2 bases from V and 6 from J; bases not matched to a gene: 18. This CDR3 contains 19 residues. The whole variable domain, filled in from reference TRBV18 and TRBJ2-3, reads NAGVMQNPRHLVRRRGQEARLRCSPMKGHSHVYWYRQLPEEGLKFMVYLQKENIIDESGMPKERFSAEFPKEGPSILRIQQVVRGDSAAYFCASSPGDRAGSNSMDTQYFGPGTRLTVL.

DNA for the CDR3: TGCAGCGTGGGGGCTAGCGGGGGCCCCTCCTACAATGAGCAGTTCTTC. It is translated as CSVGASGGPSYNEQFF. This chain joins TRBV29-1 and TRBJ2-1; 10 positions agree with TRBD2. Trimming cost V 6 bases and J 0 bases; bases outside gene matches: 8. Germline loops: CDR1 SQVTM, CDR2 ANQGSEA. The CDR3 runs to 16 residues.

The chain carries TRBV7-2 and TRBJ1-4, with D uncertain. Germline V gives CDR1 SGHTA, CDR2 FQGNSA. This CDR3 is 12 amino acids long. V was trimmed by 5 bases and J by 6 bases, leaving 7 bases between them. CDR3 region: CASSPQHEKLFF. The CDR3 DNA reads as TGTGCCAGCAGCCCACAACATGAAAAACTGTTTTTT.

DNA for the CDR3: TGTGCCAGCAGTTCCCCCACGGGCCCGGGGGGTAATTCACCCCTCCACTTT. This translates into CASSSPTGPGGNSPLHF. The J gene is TRBJ1-6, the V gene TRBV27; a possible D gene is TRBD1 (5 bases). There are 17 residues in the CDR3. The V gene's germline CDR1 is MNHEY and CDR2 SMNVEV (reference sequence). Trimming left V 4 bases short and J 6 bases short, with 19 bases between.

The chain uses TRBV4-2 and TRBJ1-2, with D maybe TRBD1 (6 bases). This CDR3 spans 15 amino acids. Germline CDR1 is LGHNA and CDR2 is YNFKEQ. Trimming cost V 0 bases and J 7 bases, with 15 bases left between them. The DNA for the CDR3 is TGTGCCAGCAGCCAAGAGCGGGGGGGCCCGGGTGGCTACACCTTC. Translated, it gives CASSQERGGPGGYTF.

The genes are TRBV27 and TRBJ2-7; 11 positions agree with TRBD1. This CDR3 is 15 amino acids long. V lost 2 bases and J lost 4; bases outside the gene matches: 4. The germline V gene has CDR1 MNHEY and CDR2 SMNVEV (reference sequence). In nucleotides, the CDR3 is TGTGCCAGCAGTTTAAGGGGACAGGGGGTTTACGAGCAGTACTTC. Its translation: CASSLRGQGVYEQYF.

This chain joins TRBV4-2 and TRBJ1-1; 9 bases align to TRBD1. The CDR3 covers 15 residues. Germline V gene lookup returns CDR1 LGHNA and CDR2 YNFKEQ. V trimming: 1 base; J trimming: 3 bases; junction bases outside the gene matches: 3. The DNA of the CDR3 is TGTGCCAGCAGCCAAGGGGACAGGGATCACACTGAAGCTTTCTTT. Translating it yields CASSQGDRDHTEAFF.

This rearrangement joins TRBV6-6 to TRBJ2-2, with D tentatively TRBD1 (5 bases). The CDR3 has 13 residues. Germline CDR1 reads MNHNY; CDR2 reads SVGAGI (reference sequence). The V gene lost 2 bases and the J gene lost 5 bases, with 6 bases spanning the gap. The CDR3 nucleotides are TGTGCCAGCAGTTACGACAGAACCGGGGAGCTGTTTTTT. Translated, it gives CASSYDRTGELFF.

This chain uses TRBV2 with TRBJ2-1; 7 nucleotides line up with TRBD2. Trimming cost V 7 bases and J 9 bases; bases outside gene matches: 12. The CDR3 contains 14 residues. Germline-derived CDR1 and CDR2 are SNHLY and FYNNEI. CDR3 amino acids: CASKGEGLDLEQFF. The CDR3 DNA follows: TGTGCCAGCAAAGGCGAAGGACTAGATCTTGAGCAGTTCTTC. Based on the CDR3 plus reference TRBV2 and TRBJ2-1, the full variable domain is EPEVTQTPSHQVTQMGQEVILRCVPISNHLYFYWYRQILGQKVEFLVSFYNNEISEKSEIFDDQFSVERPDGSNFTLKIRSTKLEDSAMYFCASKGEGLDLEQFFGPGTRLTVL.

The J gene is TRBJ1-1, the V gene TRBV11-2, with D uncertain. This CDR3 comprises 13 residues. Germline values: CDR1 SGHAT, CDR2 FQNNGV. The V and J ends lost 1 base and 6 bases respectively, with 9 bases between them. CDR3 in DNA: TGTGCCAGCAGCTTAGGGCAGTACCCTGAAGCTTTCTTT. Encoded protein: CASSLGQYPEAFF. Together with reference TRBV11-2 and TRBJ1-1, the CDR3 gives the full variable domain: EAGVAQSPRYKIIEKRQSVAFWCNPISGHATLYWYQQILGQGPKLLIQFQNNGVVDDSQLPKDRFSAERLKGVDSTLKIQPAKLEDSAVYLCASSLGQYPEAFFGQGTRLTVV.

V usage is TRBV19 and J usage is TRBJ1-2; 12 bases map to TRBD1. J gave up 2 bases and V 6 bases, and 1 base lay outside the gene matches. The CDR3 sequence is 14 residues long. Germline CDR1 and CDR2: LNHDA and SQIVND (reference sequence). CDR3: CASRGTGGNYGYTF. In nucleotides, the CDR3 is TGTGCCAGTAGGGGGACAGGGGGCAACTATGGCTACACCTTC.

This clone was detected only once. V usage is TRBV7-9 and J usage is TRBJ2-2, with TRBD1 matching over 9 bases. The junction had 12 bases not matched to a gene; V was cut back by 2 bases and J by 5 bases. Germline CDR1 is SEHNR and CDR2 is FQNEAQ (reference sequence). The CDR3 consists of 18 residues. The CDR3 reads CASSLPRDREFETGELFF. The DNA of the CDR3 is TGTGCCAGCAGCTTACCCCGGGACAGGGAGTTTGAGACCGGGGAGCTGTTTTTT.